The rows below give T cell receptor beta chains drawn from one sample of a study of blood T cell repertoires in COVID-19. Here immunoSEQ multiplex PCR was the method, and the copy in TCRdb shows in-frame clones only, minus some. The sample shows almost 400,000 clones, 70% to 90% of them seen only once. Sequenced material: PBMCs or T cells enriched from blood (not recorded which). The source of these receptors is a woman in her 30s with acute COVID-19. Each CDR3 is given with its conserved first and last residue. D genes are given only for firm matches. Clone sizes are given selectively: once, few, many, or a class where the clone is expanded.

v_gene	abundance	j_gene	d_gene	CDR3aa	CDR3nt
TRBV4-1	once	TRBJ1-2	NA	CASSSPQQGNYGYTF	TGCGCCAGCAGCTCTCCCCAGCAGGGCAACTATGGCTACACCTTC
TRBV7-8	NA	TRBJ1-6	NA	CASSLSGEKIDSPLHF	TGTGCCAGCAGCTTATCAGGGGAAAAAATTGATTCACCCCTCCACTTT
TRBV2	few	TRBJ1-1	NA	CASRSGMNTEAFF	TGTGCCAGCAGATCAGGGATGAACACTGAAGCTTTCTTT
TRBV4-1	NA	TRBJ1-5	TRBD1	CASSQETGMGNQPQHF	TGCGCCAGCAGCCAAGAGACAGGGATGGGCAATCAGCCCCAGCATTTT
TRBV2	many	TRBJ2-3	TRBD2	CASSAPGLATSDTQYF	TGTGCCAGCAGTGCGCCGGGACTAGCGACGTCAGATACGCAGTATTTT
TRBV7-8	once	TRBJ2-1	TRBD2	CASSWTSRYEQFF	TGTGCCAGCAGCTGGACTAGTAGGTATGAGCAGTTCTTC
TRBV11-2	NA	TRBJ2-7	TRBD1	CASSTTPGQGSHEQYF	TGTGCCAGCAGCACAACCCCGGGACAGGGGTCCCACGAGCAGTACTTC
TRBV3-1/TRBV3-2	NA	TRBJ2-1	TRBD2	CASSQDHPGGGAYNEQFF	TGTGCCAGCAGCCAAGATCACCCCGGGGGGGGAGCCTACAATGAGCAGTTCTTC
TRBV5-1	NA	TRBJ2-1	TRBD1	CASSTNTPGQGAREQFF	TGCGCCAGCAGCACAAATACACCGGGACAGGGGGCTCGGGAGCAGTTCTTC
TRBV7-9	once	TRBJ2-7	TRBD1	CASSEGMDRGEQYF	TGTGCCAGCAGCGAAGGAATGGACAGGGGCGAGCAGTACTTC
TRBV24-1	NA	TRBJ2-2	TRBD1	CATSSGTGPTGELFF	TGTGCCACCAGTTCCGGGACAGGGCCCACCGGGGAGCTGTTTTTT
TRBV11-1	once	TRBJ2-7	NA	CASSSGTHYEQYF	TGTGCCAGCAGCTCCGGGACTCACTACGAGCAGTACTTC
TRBV3-1/TRBV3-2	NA	TRBJ2-7	NA	CASSHRQGNEQYF	TGTGCCAGCAGCCATCGGCAGGGGAACGAGCAGTACTTC
TRBV25-1	NA	TRBJ1-1	NA	CASSEYQGNTEAFF	TGTGCCAGCAGTGAATACCAGGGAAACACTGAAGCTTTCTTT
TRBV6-5	NA	TRBJ1-4	NA	CASSRRWLNEKLFF	TGTGCCAGCAGCCGCAGGTGGCTGAATGAAAAACTGTTTTTT
TRBV10-3	few	TRBJ2-3	NA	CAAKGGGSTDTQYF	TGTGCCGCAAAAGGGGGGGGCTCCACAGATACGCAGTATTTT
TRBV5-1	NA	TRBJ2-7	NA	CASSLDAGSEQYF	TGCGCCAGCAGCTTGGACGCGGGGAGCGAGCAGTACTTC
TRBV27	NA	TRBJ2-7	TRBD1	CASSWQGAIEQYF	TGTGCCAGCAGTTGGCAGGGGGCAATCGAGCAGTACTTC
TRBV10-3	once	TRBJ1-2	NA	CAISDSYPLYYGYTF	TGTGCCATCAGTGATTCGTATCCCCTGTATTATGGCTACACCTTC
TRBV2	NA	TRBJ1-1	TRBD1	CASSEGYGRGLAEAFF	TGTGCCAGCAGTGAAGGGTATGGCAGGGGGCTGGCTGAAGCTTTCTTT
TRBV7-9	NA	TRBJ1-4	NA	CASSLLLTGEEKLFF	TGTGCCAGCAGCTTACTCCTTACGGGAGAGGAAAAACTGTTTTTT
TRBV7-2	NA	TRBJ2-7	TRBD2	CASSFASGYEQYF	TGTGCCAGCAGCTTCGCTAGCGGCTACGAGCAGTACTTC
TRBV6-5	NA	TRBJ2-5	TRBD1	CASSRDRGTETQYF	TGTGCCAGCAGCCGGGACAGGGGAACAGAGACCCAGTACTTC
TRBV6-5	NA	TRBJ1-5	NA	CASSLQSSNQPQHF	TGTGCCAGCAGCCTACAGAGTAGCAATCAGCCCCAGCATTTT